This T cell receptor beta chain appears in the sequencing data of a study of blood T cell repertoires in COVID-19. Germline trimming cut 3 bases from V and 4 bases from J; bases unmatched to any gene: 3. Germline V lookup: CDR1 LNHNV, CDR2 YYDKDF (reference sequence). The CDR3 has 15 amino acids. The assay was immunoSEQ multiplex PCR, and TCRdb's table has in-frame clones only and misses some. The sample yields 200,000 to 250,000 clones, 88% seen once. Individuals drawn from around 25 US areas were roughly 18 to 89 years old. Sequences were obtained from PBMCs or T cells enriched from blood (not recorded which). The chain has TRBV15 and TRBJ2-2; 9 nucleotides line up with TRBD2. The sequence derives from a woman in her twenties or thirties who had been exposed to COVID-19. The CDR3 region has the DNA TGTGCCACCAGCAGGATGACTAGCGGCACCGGGGAGCTGTTTTTT. Encoded protein: CATSRMTSGTGELFF.